A selection of T cell receptor beta chains follows, all from one sample in a study of cytomegalovirus exposure and HLA in healthy donors. TCRdb's table, derived via immunoSEQ multiplex PCR, lists solely in-frame clones and lacks some. The sample includes roughly 150,000 clones, over 60% of them seen just once. Sequencing was performed on PBMCs. The receptors derive from a woman younger than 35 in good health and CMV-seronegative. Both conserved end residues are part of each CDR3. A D gene is named only where the DNA matches it firmly. Expanded clones are given a class, and other clones once, few, many or no size at all.

>NA|TRBV5-1|NA|TRBJ1-1
CASSLGAQPNTEAFF
TGCGCCAGCAGCTTAGGGGCCCAACCGAACACTGAAGCTTTCTTT
>NA|TRBV25-1|NA|TRBJ1-4
CASSEVGVVEKLFF
TGTGCCAGCAGTGAAGTAGGGGTAGTTGAAAAACTGTTTTTT
>NA|TRBV15|NA|TRBJ1-1
CATSRGEGRNTEAFF
TGTGCCACCAGCAGAGGGGAGGGTAGGAACACTGAAGCTTTCTTT
>TRBD2|TRBV7-8|NA|TRBJ2-1
CASSTRLAIANNEQFF
TGTGCCAGCAGCACCCGACTAGCGATAGCTAACAATGAGCAGTTCTTC
>TRBD2|TRBV5-6|NA|TRBJ2-3
CASSIAGGPTDTQYF
TGTGCCAGCAGCATAGCGGGGGGCCCCACAGATACGCAGTATTTT
>NA|TRBV6-5|NA|TRBJ2-1
CASSSHRDGVYNEQFF
TGTGCCAGCAGTTCTCACAGGGATGGGGTTTACAATGAGCAGTTCTTC
>TRBD2|TRBV9|NA|TRBJ2-1
CASSLRLAGGNNEQFF
TGTGCCAGCAGCTTAAGACTAGCGGGAGGGAACAATGAGCAGTTCTTC
>NA|TRBV15|NA|TRBJ2-2
CATSRGTDTGELFF
TGTGCCACCAGCAGAGGGACAGACACCGGGGAGCTGTTTTTT
>TRBD1|TRBV27|NA|TRBJ1-2
CASSYTGGVGYGYTF
TGTGCCAGCAGTTATACAGGGGGGGTGGGATATGGCTACACCTTC
>TRBD2|TRBV9|NA|TRBJ2-3
CASSGGLAGTDTQYF
TGTGCCAGCAGCGGGGGACTAGCGGGGACAGATACGCAGTATTTT
>TRBD1|TRBV12-5|once|TRBJ1-1
CASGLVPDRDQIRNTEAFF
TGTGCTAGTGGTTTGGTCCCGGACAGGGACCAAATTCGGAACACTGAAGCTTTCTTT
>NA|TRBV15|NA|TRBJ1-2
CATSRDQGRGYTF
TGTGCCACCAGCAGAGATCAGGGGAGAGGCTACACCTTC
>NA|TRBV29-1|NA|TRBJ2-7
CSALDYEQYF
TGCAGCGCTCTAGACTACGAGCAGTACTTC
>TRBD1|TRBV11-2|NA|TRBJ1-1
CASSLQGALNTEAFF
TGTGCCAGCAGCTTACAGGGGGCCTTGAACACTGAAGCTTTCTTT
>TRBD1|TRBV7-9|NA|TRBJ2-4
CASSLGGAGNIQYF
TGTGCCAGCAGCCTAGGGGGCGCCGGAAACATTCAGTACTTC
>TRBD1|TRBV5-5|few|TRBJ1-1
CASRLGQGGRMGTEAFF
TGTGCCAGCAGACTCGGACAGGGGGGTAGGATGGGCACTGAAGCTTTCTTT
>NA|TRBV5-1|few|TRBJ2-7
CASSARGDSYEQYF
TGCGCCAGCAGCGCCAGGGGGGATTCCTACGAGCAGTACTTC
>TRBD2|TRBV28|NA|TRBJ2-1
CASSATSGEDNEQFF
TGTGCCAGCAGTGCGACTAGCGGAGAAGACAATGAGCAGTTCTTC
>NA|TRBV29-1|NA|TRBJ1-5
CSVVAGSGGNQPQHF
TGCAGCGTTGTAGCGGGATCAGGGGGCAATCAGCCCCAGCATTTT
>NA|TRBV5-1|NA|TRBJ1-1
CASSLQGSPGNTEAFF
TGCGCCAGCAGCTTGCAGGGCAGCCCTGGGAACACTGAAGCTTTCTTT
>TRBD2|TRBV7-2|NA|TRBJ2-1
CASSLGVAGAYNEQFF
TGTGCCAGCAGCTTAGGAGTAGCGGGAGCCTACAATGAGCAGTTCTTC
>NA|TRBV18|NA|TRBJ2-1
CASSPPRGINYNEQFF
TGTGCCAGCTCACCACCGCGAGGAATCAATTACAATGAGCAGTTCTTC
>TRBD2|TRBV6-5|NA|TRBJ2-1
CASSTGLAGAYEQFF
TGTGCCAGCAGTACGGGACTAGCGGGAGCTTATGAGCAGTTCTTC
>NA|TRBV28|NA|TRBJ2-7
CASRTQRGPLGEQYF
TGTGCCAGCAGGACCCAAAGGGGTCCGCTTGGCGAGCAGTACTTC
>NA|TRBV7-9|NA|TRBJ1-1
CSSSFLSGGGDTEAFF
TGTTCCAGCAGCTTCCTCTCGGGGGGAGGGGACACTGAAGCTTTCTTT
>TRBD2|TRBV9|NA|TRBJ2-1
CASSARLAAGSEQFF
TGTGCCAGCAGCGCCCGACTAGCGGCGGGAAGTGAGCAGTTCTTC
>TRBD2|TRBV18|NA|TRBJ2-5
CASSPPGGIQETQYF
TGTGCCAGCTCACCACCGGGAGGGATACAAGAGACCCAGTACTTC
>NA|TRBV30|few|TRBJ1-5
CAWTPGGNQPQHF
TGTGCCTGGACTCCCGGGGGCAATCAGCCCCAGCATTTT
>TRBD1|TRBV7-9|NA|TRBJ1-6
CASSPDRGYNSPLHF
TGTGCCAGCAGCCCGGACAGGGGGTATAATTCACCCCTCCACTTT
>NA|TRBV10-1|NA|TRBJ2-2
CASSDPSEGRLSVTTGELFF
TGCGCCAGCAGTGATCCTAGTGAGGGTAGGTTATCTGTAACCACCGGGGAGCTGTTTTTT
>NA|TRBV7-2|few|TRBJ1-2
CASSLPGYGYTF
TGTGCCAGCAGCCTCCCCGGCTATGGCTACACCTTC
>NA|TRBV7-2|few|TRBJ1-2
CASSLAIVAEDGYTF
TGTGCCAGCAGCTTAGCGATAGTGGCAGAGGATGGCTACACCTTC
>NA|TRBV4-2|NA|TRBJ1-2
CASSQDPSGIPYGYTF
TGTGCCAGCAGCCAAGACCCTTCCGGTATTCCCTATGGCTACACCTTC
>TRBD1|TRBV19|once|TRBJ1-1
CASSILGQGKGEAFF
TGTGCCAGTAGTATCCTTGGACAGGGGAAGGGTGAAGCTTTCTTT
>TRBD1|TRBV6-6|NA|TRBJ1-1
CASSRPGTGGVAEAFF
TGTGCCAGCAGCCGTCCCGGGACAGGGGGGGTGGCTGAAGCTTTCTTT
>NA|TRBV19|once|TRBJ2-5
CASTPTGEETQYF
TGTGCCAGTACTCCGACGGGGGAAGAGACCCAGTACTTC
>NA|TRBV7-3|NA|TRBJ1-1
CASSLMSGSEAFF
TGTGCCAGCAGCTTAATGAGCGGCAGTGAAGCTTTCTTT